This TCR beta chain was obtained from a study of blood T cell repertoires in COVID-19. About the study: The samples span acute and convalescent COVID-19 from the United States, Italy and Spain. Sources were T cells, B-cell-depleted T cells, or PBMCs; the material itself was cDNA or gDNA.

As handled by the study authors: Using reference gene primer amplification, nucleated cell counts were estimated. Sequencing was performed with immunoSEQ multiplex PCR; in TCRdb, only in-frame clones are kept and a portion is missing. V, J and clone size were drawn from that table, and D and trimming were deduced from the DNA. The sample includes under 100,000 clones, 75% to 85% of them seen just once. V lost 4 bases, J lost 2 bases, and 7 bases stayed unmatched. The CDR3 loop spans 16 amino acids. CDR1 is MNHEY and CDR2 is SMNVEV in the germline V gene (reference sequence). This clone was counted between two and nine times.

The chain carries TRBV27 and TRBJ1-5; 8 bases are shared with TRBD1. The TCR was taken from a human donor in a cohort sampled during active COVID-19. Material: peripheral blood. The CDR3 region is CASSSYGQGGNQPQHF. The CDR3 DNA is TGTGCCAGCAGTTCCTACGGACAGGGTGGCAATCAGCCCCAGCATTTT.